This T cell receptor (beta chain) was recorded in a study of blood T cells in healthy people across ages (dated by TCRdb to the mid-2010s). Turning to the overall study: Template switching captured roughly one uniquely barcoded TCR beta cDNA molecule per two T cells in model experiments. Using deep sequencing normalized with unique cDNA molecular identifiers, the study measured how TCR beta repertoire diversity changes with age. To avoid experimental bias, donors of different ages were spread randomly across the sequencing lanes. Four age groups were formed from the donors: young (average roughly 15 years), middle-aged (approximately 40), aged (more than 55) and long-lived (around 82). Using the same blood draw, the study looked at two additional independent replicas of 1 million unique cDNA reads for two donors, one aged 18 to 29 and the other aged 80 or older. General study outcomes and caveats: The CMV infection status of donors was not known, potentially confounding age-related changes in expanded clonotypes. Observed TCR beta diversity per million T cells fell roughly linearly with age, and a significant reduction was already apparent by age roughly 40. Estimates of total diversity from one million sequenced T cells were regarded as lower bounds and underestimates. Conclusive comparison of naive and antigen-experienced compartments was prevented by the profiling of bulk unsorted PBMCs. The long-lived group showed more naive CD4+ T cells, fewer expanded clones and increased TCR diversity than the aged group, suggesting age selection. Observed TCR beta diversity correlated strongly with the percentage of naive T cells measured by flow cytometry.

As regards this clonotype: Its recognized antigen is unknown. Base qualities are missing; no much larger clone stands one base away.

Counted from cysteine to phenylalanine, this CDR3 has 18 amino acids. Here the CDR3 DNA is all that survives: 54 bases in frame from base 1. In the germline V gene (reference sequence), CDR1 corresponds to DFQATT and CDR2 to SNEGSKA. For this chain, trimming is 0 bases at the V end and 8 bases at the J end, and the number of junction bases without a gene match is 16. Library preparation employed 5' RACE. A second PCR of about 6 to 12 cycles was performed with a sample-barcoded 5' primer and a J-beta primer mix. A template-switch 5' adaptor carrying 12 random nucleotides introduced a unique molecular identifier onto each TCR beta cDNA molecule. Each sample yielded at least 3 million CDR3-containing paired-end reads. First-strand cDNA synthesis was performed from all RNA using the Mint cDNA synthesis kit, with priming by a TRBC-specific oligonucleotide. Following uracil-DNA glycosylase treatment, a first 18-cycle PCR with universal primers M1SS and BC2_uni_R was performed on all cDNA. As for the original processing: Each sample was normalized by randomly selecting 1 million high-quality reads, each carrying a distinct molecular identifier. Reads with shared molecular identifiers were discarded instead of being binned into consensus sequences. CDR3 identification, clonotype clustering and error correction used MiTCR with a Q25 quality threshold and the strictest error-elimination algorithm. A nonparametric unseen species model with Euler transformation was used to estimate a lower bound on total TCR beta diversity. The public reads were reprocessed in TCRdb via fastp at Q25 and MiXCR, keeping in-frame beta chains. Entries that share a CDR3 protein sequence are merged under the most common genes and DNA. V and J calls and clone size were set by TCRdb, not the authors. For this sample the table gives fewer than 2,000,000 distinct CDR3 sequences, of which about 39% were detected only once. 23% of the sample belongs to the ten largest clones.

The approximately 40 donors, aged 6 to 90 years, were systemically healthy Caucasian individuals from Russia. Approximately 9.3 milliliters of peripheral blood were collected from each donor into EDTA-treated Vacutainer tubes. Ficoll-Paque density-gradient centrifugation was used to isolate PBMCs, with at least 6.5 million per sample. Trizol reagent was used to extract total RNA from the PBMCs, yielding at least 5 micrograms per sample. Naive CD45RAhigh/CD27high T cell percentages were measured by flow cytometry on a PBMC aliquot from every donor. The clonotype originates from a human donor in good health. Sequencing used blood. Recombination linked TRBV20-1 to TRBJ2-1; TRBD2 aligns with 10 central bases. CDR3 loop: CSARDYEPTSGPADEQFF. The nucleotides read TGCAGTGCTAGAGATTATGAGCCGACTAGCGGGCCTGCGGATGAGCAGTTCTTC.